This section outlines one T cell receptor beta chain sequence together with its context. What antigen it recognizes has not been identified. Base qualities are missing; no much larger clone stands one base away. The collaborating institutions used their own protocols to collect whole blood in K2EDTA tubes. For TCRbeta analysis, collaborators shipped samples as frozen whole blood, isolated PBMCs, or DNA extracted from either of those sample types. This sample is drawn from a study of blood T cell repertoires in COVID-19 (dated by TCRdb to 2018 to 2020). Regarding the complete study: Samples from collaborators originated in the United States, Italy and Spain and spanned both the acute and convalescent phases of COVID-19. A de-identified subject ID, COVID-19 status, age in years and sex were almost always included in the sample metadata. Subjects who had been exposed to COVID-19, were actively infected with it, or had recovered from it provided the deeply sampled blood TCRbeta repertoires that made up the dataset. Where available, HLA class I and class II types were taken from metadata supplied by the sample provider and were not determined by assay-based typing. The prospective study material was composed of cDNA or gDNA derived from T cells, B-cell-depleted T cells, or PBMCs. The repertoires were released in a freely available public database meant as a resource for research on the immune response to SARS-CoV-2. Samples were obtained from the ongoing ImmuneRACE study (first 160 participants) and from over a thousand subjects provided by 6 global collaborators.

CDR1 and CDR2, looked up from the germline V gene, are MNHEY and SVGAGI. V is clipped by 6 bases and J by 7 bases, and the sequence between their germline boundaries is 18 bases long. Spanning cysteine to phenylalanine, the CDR3 consists of 14 amino acids. The CDR3 DNA has 42 bases and is translated from base 1. TCRbeta CDR3 regions were amplified from genomic DNA using the immunoSEQ Assay, a bias-controlled multiplex PCR. On the authors' methods: The number of nucleated cells in each sample was estimated by amplification of reference gene primers within the assay. To quantify the absolute abundance of each unique TCRbeta CDR3 rearrangement, sequence reads were collapsed and filtered. For each sample, productive Simpson clonality was calculated as the square root of Simpson's diversity index over productive rearrangements. Not all clones reach the TCRdb copy of this immuneACCESS table, which keeps in-frame sequences only. Checked studies attribute under half of the gap to unresolved V genes and leave the rest unexplained. V and J calls and clone size are copied from that table; D and trimming were computed from the DNA. Within this sample are under 250,000 clones, with around 78% of them counted one time only. Of the sample, approximately 2.6% is held by the ten largest clones.

The full study reports these points: The quantity of clinical and demographic metadata differed by source and by participant and was supplied without curation.

This receptor was obtained from a woman aged 70 to 79 with active or convalescent COVID-19. This chain joins TRBV6-5 to TRBJ1-2, and the D gene may be TRBD1, 6 bases matching. Sequencing was carried out using peripheral blood. The base sequence is TGTGCCAGCAGCCCCTGGGGGGGGCAGCGTGGCTACACCTTC. It translates to CASSPWGGQRGYTF.